One sample yielded the 12 T cell receptor beta chains listed below, sequenced in a study of cytomegalovirus exposure and HLA in healthy donors. PCR used 60 Vbeta primers and 13 Jbeta primers. This table comes from immunoSEQ multiplex PCR, and its TCRdb copy is limited to in-frame clones, with some not included. The table shows fewer than 250,000 clones, with 65% to 85% occurring only once. Sequenced material: PBMCs. These receptors were taken from a boy under 10 years old in good health and CMV-seronegative.

The chain couples TRBV30 to TRBJ2-5; 9 bases are shared with TRBD1. The V segment lost 7 bases and the J segment 4 bases; nucleotides outside the gene matches: 7. The CDR3 is made up of 13 amino acids. Germline CDR1 GTSNPN, CDR2 SVGIG (reference sequence). The CDR3 sequence is CASGTGIGETQYF. CDR3 in DNA: TGTGCCTCCGGGACAGGGATAGGAGAGACCCAGTACTTC.

The V and J genes are TRBV2 and TRBJ2-1; 7 nucleotides align to TRBD2. The germline CDR1 and CDR2 sequences are SNHLY and FYNNEI. The V gene end was trimmed by 7 bases and the J gene end by 12 bases; junction bases not matched to a gene: 9. The CDR3 loop spans 12 amino acids. The CDR3 loop is CASKEGGLRQFF. DNA of the CDR3: TGTGCCAGCAAGGAGGGAGGGCTTAGGCAGTTCTTC.

The chain employs TRBV5-4 and TRBJ2-5; 7 bases line up with TRBD2. From germline, CDR1 is SGHNT and CDR2 YYREEE (reference sequence). V lost 1 base and J lost 1; bases outside the gene matches: 7. This CDR3 is built from 16 residues. CDR3 in DNA: TGTGCCAGCAGCTTGCGGCTAGCGGACCTCCAAGAGACCCAGTACTTC. It is translated as CASSLRLADLQETQYF.

The V call is TRBV7-6, the J call TRBJ1-4; weak D call: TRBD1 (6 bases). Germline CDR1 is SGHVS and CDR2 is FNYEAQ. The CDR3 loop spans 16 amino acids. Trimming left V 5 bases short and J 5 bases short, with 18 bases between. The CDR3 nucleotides are TGTGCCAGCAGCCAATTTCCTGGGGGGGCAAATGAAAAACTGTTTTTT. This codes for CASSQFPGGANEKLFF.

V and J are TRBV15 and TRBJ2-7; 12 nucleotides align to TRBD2. Per germline, CDR1 LNHNV and CDR2 YYDKDF (reference sequence). This CDR3 has 15 residues. V lost 3 bases to trimming and J lost 7 bases; unmatched junction nucleotides: 7. The CDR3 DNA is TGTGCCACCAGCAGGACTAGCGGGGGCTATTTGGAGCAGTACTTC. Translating it yields CATSRTSGGYLEQYF.

The V and J genes are TRBV7-2 and TRBJ2-3; the match to TRBD2 covers 10 bases. V trimming: 5 bases; J trimming: 3 bases; junction bases outside the gene matches: 8. In germline, CDR1 is SGHTA, CDR2 FQGNSA. CDR3 length equals 16 residues. The CDR3, as DNA: TGTGCCAGCAGCAAAGCCGGGACTAGCGTAACAGATACGCAGTATTTT. Amino acids: CASSKAGTSVTDTQYF. Together with reference TRBV7-2 and TRBJ2-3, the CDR3 gives the full variable domain: GAGVSQSPSNKVTEKGKDVELRCDPISGHTALYWYRQSLGQGLEFLIYFQGNSAPDKSGLPSDRFSAERTGGSVSTLTIQRTQQEDSAVYLCASSKAGTSVTDTQYFGPGTRLTVL.

The chain carries TRBV4-1 and TRBJ2-5; 7 nucleotides match TRBD2. J gave up 5 bases and V 0 bases, and 6 bases lay outside the gene matches. The CDR3 is made up of 15 amino acids. Per germline, CDR1 MGHRA and CDR2 YSYEKL. The DNA for the CDR3 is TGCGCCAGCAGCCAAGAATGGAGCGGGACGGAGACCCAGTACTTC. It yields the protein CASSQEWSGTETQYF.

The chain uses TRBV19 and TRBJ2-7; 10 nucleotides align to TRBD1. The CDR3 length is 17 residues. V shed 6 bases, J shed 1 base, and the junction held 12 bases outside the gene matches. Germline CDR1 is LNHDA and CDR2 is SQIVND (reference sequence). The CDR3 DNA is TGTGCCAGTAGCCTGGGAGACAGGGGGCGGTGGTCCTACGAGCAGTACTTC. Protein product: CASSLGDRGRWSYEQYF.

The chain employs TRBV6-1 and TRBJ2-3; D is unclear. Trimming shortened V by 2 bases and J by 0 bases, and 3 bases separated the two germline ends. The CDR3 loop spans 13 amino acids. Germline CDR1 reads MNHNS; CDR2 reads SASEGT. The CDR3 nucleotides are TGTGCCAGCAGTGAACAGAGCACAGATACGCAGTATTTT. Its protein product is CASSEQSTDTQYF.

The CDR3 protein is CASSPSTSDEQFF. CDR3 DNA sequence: TGTGCCAGCAGTCCGTCCACTAGCGATGAGCAGTTCTTC. The V gene is TRBV27, the J gene TRBJ2-1; 7 bases align to TRBD2. Germline CDR1 and CDR2: MNHEY and SMNVEV (reference sequence). The CDR3 spans 13 residues. Germline trimming cut 5 bases from V and 8 bases from J; bases unmatched to any gene: 6.

The chain joins TRBV19 to TRBJ2-2; D is possibly TRBD1 (5 bases). The CDR3 runs 14 residues. Germline V gene lookup returns CDR1 LNHDA and CDR2 SQIVND (reference sequence). Trimming stripped 6 bases from V and 4 bases from J, with 12 bases between. Written as DNA, the CDR3 is TGTGCCAGTAGAGGGGATAGGGGCACCGGGGAGCTGTTTTTT. This codes for CASRGDRGTGELFF.

CDR3 residues: CASSTGQGNQPQHF. CDR3 bases: TGTGCCAGTAGTACCGGACAAGGCAATCAGCCCCAGCATTTT. The V gene is TRBV19, the J gene TRBJ1-5, with D perhaps TRBD1 (5 bases). Trimming left V 4 bases short and J 2 bases short, with 9 bases between. CDR3 length equals 14 residues. CDR1 and CDR2 (germline): LNHDA, SQIVND (reference sequence).